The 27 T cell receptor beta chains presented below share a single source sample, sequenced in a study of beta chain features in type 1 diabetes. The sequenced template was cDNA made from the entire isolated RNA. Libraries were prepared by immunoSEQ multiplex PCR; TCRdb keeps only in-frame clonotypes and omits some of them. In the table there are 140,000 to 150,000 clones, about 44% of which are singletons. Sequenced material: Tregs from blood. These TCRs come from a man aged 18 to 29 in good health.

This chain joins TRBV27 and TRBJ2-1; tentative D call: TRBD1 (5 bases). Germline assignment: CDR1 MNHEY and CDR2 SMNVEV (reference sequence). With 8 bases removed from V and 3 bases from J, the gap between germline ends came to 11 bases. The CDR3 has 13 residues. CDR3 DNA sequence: TGTGCCAGCGGGGCGTGGGTCTACAATGAGCAGTTCTTC. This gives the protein CASGAWVYNEQFF.

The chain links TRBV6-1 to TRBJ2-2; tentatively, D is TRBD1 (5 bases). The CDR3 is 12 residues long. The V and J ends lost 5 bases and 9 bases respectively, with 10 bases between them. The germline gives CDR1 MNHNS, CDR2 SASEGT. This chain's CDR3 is CASSRQFRELFF. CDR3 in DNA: TGTGCCAGCAGTAGACAGTTCAGGGAGCTGTTTTTT.

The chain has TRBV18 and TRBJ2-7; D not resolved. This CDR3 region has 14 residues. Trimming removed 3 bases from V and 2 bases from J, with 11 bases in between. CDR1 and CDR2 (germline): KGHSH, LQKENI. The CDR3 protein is CASSPETQAYEQYF. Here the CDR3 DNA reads TGTGCCAGCTCACCTGAGACTCAAGCCTACGAGCAGTACTTC.

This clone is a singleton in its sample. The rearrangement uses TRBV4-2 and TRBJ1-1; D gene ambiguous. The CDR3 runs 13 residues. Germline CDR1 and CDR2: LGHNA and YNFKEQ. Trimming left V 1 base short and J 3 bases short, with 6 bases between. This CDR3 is CASSQGHYTEAFF. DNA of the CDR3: TGTGCCAGCAGCCAAGGACACTACACTGAAGCTTTCTTT.

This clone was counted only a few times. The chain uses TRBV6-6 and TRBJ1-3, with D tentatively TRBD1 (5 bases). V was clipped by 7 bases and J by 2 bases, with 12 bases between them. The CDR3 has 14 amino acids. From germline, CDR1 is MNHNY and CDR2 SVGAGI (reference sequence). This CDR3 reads CASTLSGTGNTIYF. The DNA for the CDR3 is TGTGCCAGCACCCTATCAGGGACTGGAAACACCATATATTTT.

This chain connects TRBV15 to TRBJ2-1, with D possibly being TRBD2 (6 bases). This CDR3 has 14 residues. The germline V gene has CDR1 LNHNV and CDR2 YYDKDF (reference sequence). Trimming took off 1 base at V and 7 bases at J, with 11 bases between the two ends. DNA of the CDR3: TGTGCCACCAGCAGAGGGGGGACTGTAAATGAGCAGTTCTTC. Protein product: CATSRGGTVNEQFF.

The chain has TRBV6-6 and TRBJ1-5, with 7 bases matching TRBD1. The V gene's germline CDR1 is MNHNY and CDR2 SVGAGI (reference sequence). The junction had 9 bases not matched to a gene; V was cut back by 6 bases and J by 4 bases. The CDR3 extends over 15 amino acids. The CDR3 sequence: CASSKGQALNQPQHF. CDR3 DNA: TGTGCCAGCAGCAAAGGACAGGCCTTGAATCAGCCCCAGCATTTT.

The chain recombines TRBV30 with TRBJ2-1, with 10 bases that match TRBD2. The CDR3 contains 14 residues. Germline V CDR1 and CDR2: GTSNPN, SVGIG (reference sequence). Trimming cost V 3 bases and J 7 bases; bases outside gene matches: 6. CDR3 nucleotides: TGTGCCTGGAGACCTAGCGGGAGTTTTAATGAGCAGTTCTTC. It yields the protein CAWRPSGSFNEQFF. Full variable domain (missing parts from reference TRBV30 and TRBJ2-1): SQTIHQWPATLVQPVGSPLSLECTVEGTSNPNLYWYRQAAGRGLQLLFYSVGIGQISSEVPQNLSASRPQDRQFILSSKKLLLSDSGFYLCAWRPSGSFNEQFFGPGTRLTVL.

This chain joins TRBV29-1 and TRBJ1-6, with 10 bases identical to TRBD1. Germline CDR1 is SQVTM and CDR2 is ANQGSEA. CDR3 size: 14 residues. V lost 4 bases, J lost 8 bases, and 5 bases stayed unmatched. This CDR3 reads CSVGETGGDSPLHF. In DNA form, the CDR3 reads TGCAGCGTTGGGGAGACAGGGGGCGATTCACCCCTCCACTTT.

CDR3 residues: CASSPLGGGNDNEQFF. CDR3 DNA: TGTGCCAGCAGCCCCCTAGGCGGGGGGAACGACAATGAGCAGTTCTTC. The gene calls are TRBV7-3 and TRBJ2-1; TRBD2 matches at 8 bases. Germline V gives CDR1 SGHTA, CDR2 FQGTGA. The CDR3 spans 16 residues. V was pared by 5 bases and J by 5 bases, with 11 bases of the junction left unmatched.

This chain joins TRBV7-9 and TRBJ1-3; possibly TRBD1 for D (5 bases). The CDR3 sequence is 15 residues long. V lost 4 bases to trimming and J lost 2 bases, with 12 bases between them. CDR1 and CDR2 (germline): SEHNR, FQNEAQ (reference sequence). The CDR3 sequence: CASSSMAGTGNTIYF. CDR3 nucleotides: TGTGCCAGCAGCTCAATGGCAGGGACTGGAAACACCATATATTTT.

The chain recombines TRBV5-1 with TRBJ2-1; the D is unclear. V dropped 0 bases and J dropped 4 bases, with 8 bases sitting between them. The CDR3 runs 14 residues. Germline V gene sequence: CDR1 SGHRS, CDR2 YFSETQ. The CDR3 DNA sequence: TGCGCCAGCAGCTTGGTGGGCAGTTACAATGAGCAGTTCTTC. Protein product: CASSLVGSYNEQFF.

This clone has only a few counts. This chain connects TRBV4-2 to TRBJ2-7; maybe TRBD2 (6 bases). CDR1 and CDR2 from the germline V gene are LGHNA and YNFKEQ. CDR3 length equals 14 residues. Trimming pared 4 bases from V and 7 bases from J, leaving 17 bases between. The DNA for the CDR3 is TGTGCCAGCAGCCCCGGGACTGTGAATGGGGAGCAGTACTTC. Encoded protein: CASSPGTVNGEQYF.

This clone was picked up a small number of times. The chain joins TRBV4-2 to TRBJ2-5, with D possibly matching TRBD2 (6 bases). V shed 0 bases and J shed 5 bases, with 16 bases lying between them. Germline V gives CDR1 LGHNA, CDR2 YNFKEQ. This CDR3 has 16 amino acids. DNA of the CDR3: TGTGCCAGCAGCCAAGATTTGGCGGGGCCCCAGGAGACCCAGTACTTC. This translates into CASSQDLAGPQETQYF.

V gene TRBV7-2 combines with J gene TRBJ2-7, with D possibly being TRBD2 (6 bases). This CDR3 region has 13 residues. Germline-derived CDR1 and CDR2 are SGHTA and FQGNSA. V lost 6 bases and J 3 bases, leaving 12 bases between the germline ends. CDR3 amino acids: CASSRDSVYEQYF. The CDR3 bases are TGTGCCAGCAGTCGGGACTCCGTCTACGAGCAGTACTTC.

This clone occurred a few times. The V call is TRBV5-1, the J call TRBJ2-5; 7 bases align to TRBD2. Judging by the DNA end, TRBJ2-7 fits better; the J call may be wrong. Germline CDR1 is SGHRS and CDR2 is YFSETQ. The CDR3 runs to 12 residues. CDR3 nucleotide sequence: TGCGCCAGCAGCCTAGGGAGGGACGAGCAGTACTTC. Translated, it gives CASSLGRDEQYF.

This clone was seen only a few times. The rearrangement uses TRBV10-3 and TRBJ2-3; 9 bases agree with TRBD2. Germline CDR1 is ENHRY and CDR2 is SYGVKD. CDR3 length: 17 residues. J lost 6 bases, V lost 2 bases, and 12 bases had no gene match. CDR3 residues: CAISEPLLAGRVDTQYF. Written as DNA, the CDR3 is TGTGCCATCAGTGAGCCTTTGCTAGCGGGACGGGTGGATACGCAGTATTTT.

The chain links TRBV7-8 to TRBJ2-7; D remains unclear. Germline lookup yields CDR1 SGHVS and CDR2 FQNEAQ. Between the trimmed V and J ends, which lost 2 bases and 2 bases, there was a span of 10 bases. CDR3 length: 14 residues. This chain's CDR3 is CASSLLAGTYEQYF. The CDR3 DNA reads TGTGCCAGCAGCTTACTGGCAGGAACCTACGAGCAGTACTTC.

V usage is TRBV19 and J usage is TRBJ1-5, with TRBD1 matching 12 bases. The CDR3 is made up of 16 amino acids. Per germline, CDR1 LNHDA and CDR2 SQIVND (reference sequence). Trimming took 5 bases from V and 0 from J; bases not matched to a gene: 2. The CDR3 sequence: CASSGTGGYSNQPQHF. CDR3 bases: TGTGCCAGTAGTGGGACAGGGGGCTATAGCAATCAGCCCCAGCATTTT.

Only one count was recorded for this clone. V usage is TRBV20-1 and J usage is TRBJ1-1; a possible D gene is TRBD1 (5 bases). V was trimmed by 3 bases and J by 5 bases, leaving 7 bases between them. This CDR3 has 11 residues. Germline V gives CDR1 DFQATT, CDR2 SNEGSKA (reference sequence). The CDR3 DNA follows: TGCAGTGCTAGTAGGGGAACTGAAGCTTTCTTT. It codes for CSASRGTEAFF.

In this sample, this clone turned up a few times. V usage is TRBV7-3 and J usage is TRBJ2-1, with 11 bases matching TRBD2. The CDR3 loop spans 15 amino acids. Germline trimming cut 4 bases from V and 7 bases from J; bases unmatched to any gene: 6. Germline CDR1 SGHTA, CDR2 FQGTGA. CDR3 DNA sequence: TGTGCCAGCAGCTATCTAGCGGGGGGTTGGAATGAGCAGTTCTTC. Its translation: CASSYLAGGWNEQFF.

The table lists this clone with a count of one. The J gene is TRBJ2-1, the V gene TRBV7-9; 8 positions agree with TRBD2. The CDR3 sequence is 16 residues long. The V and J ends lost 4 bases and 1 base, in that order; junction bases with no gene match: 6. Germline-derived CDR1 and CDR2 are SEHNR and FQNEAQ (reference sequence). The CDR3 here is CASSSGRALSYNEQFF. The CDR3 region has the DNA TGTGCCAGCAGCTCCGGGAGGGCCTTATCCTACAATGAGCAGTTCTTC. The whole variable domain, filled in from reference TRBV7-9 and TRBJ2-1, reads DTGVSQNPRHKITKRGQNVTFRCDPISEHNRLYWYRQTLGQGPEFLTYFQNEAQLEKSRLLSDRFSAERPKGSFSTLEIQRTEQGDSAMYLCASSSGRALSYNEQFFGPGTRLTVL.

The CDR3 here is CASSGIRGSGAGANVLTF. The DNA for the CDR3 is TGTGCCAGCAGTGGAATACGAGGCTCTGGAGCCGGGGCCAACGTCCTGACTTTC. J is TRBJ2-6 and V is TRBV25-1, with D uncertain. Trimming took off 4 bases at V and 4 bases at J, with 20 bases between the two ends. Germline lookup yields CDR1 MGHDK and CDR2 SYGVNS. The CDR3 is 18 residues long.

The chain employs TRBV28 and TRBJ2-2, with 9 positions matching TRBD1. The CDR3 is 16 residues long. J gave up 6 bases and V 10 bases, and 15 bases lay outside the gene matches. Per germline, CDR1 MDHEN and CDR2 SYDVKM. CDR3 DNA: TGTGCCATCAACCCCACGGAGGGACAGGGCGCCGGGGAGCTGTTTTTT. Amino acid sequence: CAINPTEGQGAGELFF.

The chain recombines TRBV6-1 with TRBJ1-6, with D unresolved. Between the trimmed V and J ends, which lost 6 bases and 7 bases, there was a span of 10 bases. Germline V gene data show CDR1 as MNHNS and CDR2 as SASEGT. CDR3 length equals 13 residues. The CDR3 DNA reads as TGTGCCAGCAGGGCCCACCCAAATTCACCCCTCCACTTT. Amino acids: CASRAHPNSPLHF.

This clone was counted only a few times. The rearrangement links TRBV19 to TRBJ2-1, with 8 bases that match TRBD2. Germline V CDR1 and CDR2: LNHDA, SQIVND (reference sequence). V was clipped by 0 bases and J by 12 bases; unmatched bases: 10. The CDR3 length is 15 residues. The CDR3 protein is CASSIDRLPGLGQFF. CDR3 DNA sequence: TGTGCCAGTAGTATAGACCGACTTCCGGGACTAGGGCAGTTCTTC.

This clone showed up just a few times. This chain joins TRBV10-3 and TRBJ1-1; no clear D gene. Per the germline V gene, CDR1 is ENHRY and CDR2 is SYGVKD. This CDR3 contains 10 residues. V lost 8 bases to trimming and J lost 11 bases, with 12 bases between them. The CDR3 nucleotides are TGTGCCATCGGCGATGGAGGGGCTTTCTTT. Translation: CAIGDGGAFF.